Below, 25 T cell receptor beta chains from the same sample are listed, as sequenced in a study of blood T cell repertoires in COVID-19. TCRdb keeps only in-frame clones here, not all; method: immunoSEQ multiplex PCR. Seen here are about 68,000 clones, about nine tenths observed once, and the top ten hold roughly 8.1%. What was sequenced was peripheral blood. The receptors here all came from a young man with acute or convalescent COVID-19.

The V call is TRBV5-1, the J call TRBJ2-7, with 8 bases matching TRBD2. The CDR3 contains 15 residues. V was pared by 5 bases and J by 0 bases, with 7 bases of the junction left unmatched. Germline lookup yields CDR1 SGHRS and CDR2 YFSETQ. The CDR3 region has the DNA TGCGCCAGCAGACCTACTAGCGGTCCCTCCTACGAGCAGTACTTC. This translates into CASRPTSGPSYEQYF.

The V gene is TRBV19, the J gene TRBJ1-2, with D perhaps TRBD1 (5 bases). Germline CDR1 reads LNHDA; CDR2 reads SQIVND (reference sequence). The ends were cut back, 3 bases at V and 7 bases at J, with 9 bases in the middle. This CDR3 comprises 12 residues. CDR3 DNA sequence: TGTGCCAGTAGTATGGGGAGGGGTGGCTACACCTTC. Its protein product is CASSMGRGGYTF.

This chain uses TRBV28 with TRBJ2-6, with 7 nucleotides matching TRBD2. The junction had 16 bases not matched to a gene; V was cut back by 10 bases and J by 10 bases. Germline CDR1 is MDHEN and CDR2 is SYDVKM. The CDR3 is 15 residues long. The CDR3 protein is CATHAGGSGLNVLTF. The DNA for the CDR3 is TGTGCCACACACGCCGGGGGGTCGGGTTTGAACGTCCTGACTTTC.

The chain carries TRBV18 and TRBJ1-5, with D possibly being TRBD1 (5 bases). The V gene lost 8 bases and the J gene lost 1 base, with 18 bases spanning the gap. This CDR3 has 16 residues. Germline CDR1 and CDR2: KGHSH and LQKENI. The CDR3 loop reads CASTGVVGGSNQPQHF. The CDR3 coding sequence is TGTGCCAGCACGGGGGTCGTGGGAGGGAGCAATCAGCCCCAGCATTTT.

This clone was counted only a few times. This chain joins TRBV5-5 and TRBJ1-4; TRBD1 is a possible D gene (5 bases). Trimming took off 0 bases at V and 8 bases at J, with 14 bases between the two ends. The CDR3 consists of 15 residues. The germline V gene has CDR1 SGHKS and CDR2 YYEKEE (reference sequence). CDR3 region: CASSLVGRGVEKLFF. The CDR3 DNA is TGTGCCAGCAGCTTGGTTGGGAGGGGAGTAGAAAAACTGTTTTTT.

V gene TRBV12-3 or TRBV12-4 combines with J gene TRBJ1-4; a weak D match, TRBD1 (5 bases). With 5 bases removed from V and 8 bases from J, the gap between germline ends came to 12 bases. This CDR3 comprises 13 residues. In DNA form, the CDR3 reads TGTGCCAGCAGTCATGGGGGGGACGAAAAACTGTTTTTT. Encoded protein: CASSHGGDEKLFF.

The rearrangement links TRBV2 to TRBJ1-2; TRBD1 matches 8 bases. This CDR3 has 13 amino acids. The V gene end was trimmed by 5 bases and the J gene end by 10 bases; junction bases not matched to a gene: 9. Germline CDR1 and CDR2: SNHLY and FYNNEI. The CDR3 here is CASSRQGLGDYTF. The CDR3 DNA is TGTGCCAGCAGTCGACAGGGGCTTGGGGACTACACCTTC.

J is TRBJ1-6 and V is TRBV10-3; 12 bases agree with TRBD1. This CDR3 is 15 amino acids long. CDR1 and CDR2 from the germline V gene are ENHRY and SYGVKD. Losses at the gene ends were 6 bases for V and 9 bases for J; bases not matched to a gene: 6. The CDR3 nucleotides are TGTGCCATCAGGACGGGACAGGGGGCTCGTTCACCCCTCCACTTT. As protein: CAIRTGQGARSPLHF.

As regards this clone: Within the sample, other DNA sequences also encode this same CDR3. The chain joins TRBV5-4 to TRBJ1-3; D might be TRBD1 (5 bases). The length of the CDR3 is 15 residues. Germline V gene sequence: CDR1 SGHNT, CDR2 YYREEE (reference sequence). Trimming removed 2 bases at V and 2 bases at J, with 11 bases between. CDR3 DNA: TGTGCCAGCAGCTTAAGCCAGGGCGCTGGAAACACCATATATTTT. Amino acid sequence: CASSLSQGAGNTIYF.

CDR3 DNA sequence: TGTGCCAGCAGCTTAAGGACAGGGCTGGACGAGCAGTACTTC. Protein sequence: CASSLRTGLDEQYF. The chain joins TRBV7-8 to TRBJ2-7, with TRBD1 matching 8 bases. CDR3 length equals 14 residues. With V trimmed by 2 bases and J by 5 bases, 5 bases remained unmatched. Germline V gives CDR1 SGHVS, CDR2 FQNEAQ.

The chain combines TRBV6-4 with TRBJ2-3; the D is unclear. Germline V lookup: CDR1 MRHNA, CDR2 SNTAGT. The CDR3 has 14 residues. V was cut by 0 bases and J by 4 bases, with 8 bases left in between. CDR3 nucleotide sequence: TGTGCCAGCAGTGACTCTCTGTTTGCAGATACGCAGTATTTT. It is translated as CASSDSLFADTQYF.

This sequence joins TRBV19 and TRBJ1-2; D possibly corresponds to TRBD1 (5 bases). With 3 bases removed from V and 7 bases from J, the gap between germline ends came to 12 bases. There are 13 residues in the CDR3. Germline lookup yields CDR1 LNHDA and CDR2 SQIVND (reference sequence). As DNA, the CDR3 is TGTGCCAGTAGTATCCGGCAGGGTGGTGGCTACACCTTC. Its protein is CASSIRQGGGYTF.

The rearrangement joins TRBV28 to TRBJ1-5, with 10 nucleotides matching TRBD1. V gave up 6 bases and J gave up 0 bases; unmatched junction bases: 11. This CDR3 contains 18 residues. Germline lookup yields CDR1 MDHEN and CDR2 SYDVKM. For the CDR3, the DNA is TGTGCCAGCAGCCCACAACCGGGACAGGGGCATAGCAATCAGCCCCAGCATTTT. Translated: CASSPQPGQGHSNQPQHF.

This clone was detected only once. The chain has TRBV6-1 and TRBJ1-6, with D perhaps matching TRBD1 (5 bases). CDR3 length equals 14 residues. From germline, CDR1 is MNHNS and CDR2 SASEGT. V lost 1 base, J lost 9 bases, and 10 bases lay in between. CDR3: CASSEGDLASPLHF. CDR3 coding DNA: TGTGCCAGCAGTGAAGGGGACTTGGCTTCACCCCTCCACTTT.

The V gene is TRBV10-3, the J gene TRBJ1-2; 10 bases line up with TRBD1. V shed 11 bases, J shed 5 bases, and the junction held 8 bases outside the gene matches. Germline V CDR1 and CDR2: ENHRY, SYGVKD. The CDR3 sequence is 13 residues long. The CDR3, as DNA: TGTGCCGTCGCCGGGACAGGGGAATATGGCTACACCTTC. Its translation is CAVAGTGEYGYTF.

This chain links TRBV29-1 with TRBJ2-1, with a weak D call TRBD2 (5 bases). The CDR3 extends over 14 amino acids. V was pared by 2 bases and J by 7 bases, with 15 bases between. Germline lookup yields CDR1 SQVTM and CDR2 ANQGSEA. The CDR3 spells CSVESDLSWNEQFF. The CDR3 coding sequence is TGCAGCGTTGAATCGGACTTGTCCTGGAATGAGCAGTTCTTC.

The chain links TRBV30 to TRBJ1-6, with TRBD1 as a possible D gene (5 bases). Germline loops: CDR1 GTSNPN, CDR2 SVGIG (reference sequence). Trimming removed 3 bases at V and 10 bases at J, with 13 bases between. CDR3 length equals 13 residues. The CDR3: CAWRGDSHSPLHF. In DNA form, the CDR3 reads TGTGCCTGGAGGGGGGACTCTCACTCACCCCTCCACTTT. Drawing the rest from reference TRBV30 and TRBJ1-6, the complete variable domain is SQTIHQWPATLVQPVGSPLSLECTVEGTSNPNLYWYRQAAGRGLQLLFYSVGIGQISSEVPQNLSASRPQDRQFILSSKKLLLSDSGFYLCAWRGDSHSPLHFGNGTRLTVT.

As DNA, the CDR3 is TGTGCCAGCTCTTCGGGAGGGCAAGCCTACGAGCAGTACTTC. Translation: CASSSGGQAYEQYF. V usage is TRBV7-3 and J usage is TRBJ2-7; 8 bases fit TRBD2. V was clipped by 8 bases and J by 2 bases; unmatched bases: 8. This CDR3 has 14 residues. Per germline, CDR1 SGHTA and CDR2 FQGTGA.

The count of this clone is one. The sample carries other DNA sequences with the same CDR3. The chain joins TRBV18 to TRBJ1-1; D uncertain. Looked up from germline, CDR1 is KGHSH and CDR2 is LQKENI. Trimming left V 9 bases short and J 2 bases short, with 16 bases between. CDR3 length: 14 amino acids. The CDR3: CASSPQEGNTEAFF. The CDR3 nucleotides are TGTGCCAGTTCTCCCCAAGAGGGAAACACTGAAGCTTTCTTT.

In DNA, the CDR3 is TGTGCCAGCAGCTTAAAAACTAGCGGCTACGAGCAGTACTTC. Its translation is CASSLKTSGYEQYF. The genes are TRBV7-8 and TRBJ2-7; 8 nucleotides align to TRBD2. CDR3 size: 14 residues. The V gene's germline CDR1 is SGHVS and CDR2 FQNEAQ. V lost 2 bases, J lost 3 bases, and 3 bases stayed unmatched.

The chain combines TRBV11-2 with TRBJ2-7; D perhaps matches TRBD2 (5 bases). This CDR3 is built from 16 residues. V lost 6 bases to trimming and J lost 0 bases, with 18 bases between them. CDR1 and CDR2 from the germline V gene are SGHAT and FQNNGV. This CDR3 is CASRRPGRGRSYEQYF. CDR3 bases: TGTGCCAGCAGAAGACCTGGGAGAGGACGCTCCTACGAGCAGTACTTC. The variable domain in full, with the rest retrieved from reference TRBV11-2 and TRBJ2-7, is EAGVAQSPRYKIIEKRQSVAFWCNPISGHATLYWYQQILGQGPKLLIQFQNNGVVDDSQLPKDRFSAERLKGVDSTLKIQPAKLEDSAVYLCASRRPGRGRSYEQYFGPGTRLTVT.

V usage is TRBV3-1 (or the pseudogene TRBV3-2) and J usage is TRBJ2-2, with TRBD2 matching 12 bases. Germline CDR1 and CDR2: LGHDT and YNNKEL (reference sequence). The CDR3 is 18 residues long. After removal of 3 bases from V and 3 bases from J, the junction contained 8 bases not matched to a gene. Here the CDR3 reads CASSHRLAGAPDTGELFF. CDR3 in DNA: TGTGCCAGCAGCCACCGACTAGCGGGAGCCCCTGACACCGGGGAGCTGTTTTTT.

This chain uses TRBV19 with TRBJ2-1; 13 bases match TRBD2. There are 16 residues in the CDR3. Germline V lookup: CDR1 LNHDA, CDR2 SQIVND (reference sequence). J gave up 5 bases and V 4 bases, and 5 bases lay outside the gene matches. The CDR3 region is CASSKTSGRLDNEQFF. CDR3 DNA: TGTGCCAGTAGTAAGACTAGCGGGAGGTTAGACAATGAGCAGTTCTTC.

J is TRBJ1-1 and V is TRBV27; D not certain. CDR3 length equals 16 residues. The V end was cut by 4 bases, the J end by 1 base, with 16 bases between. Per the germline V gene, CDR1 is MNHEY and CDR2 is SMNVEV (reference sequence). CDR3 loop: CASSSPWGGRNTEAFF. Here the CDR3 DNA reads TGTGCCAGCAGTTCCCCCTGGGGAGGGAGGAACACTGAAGCTTTCTTT.

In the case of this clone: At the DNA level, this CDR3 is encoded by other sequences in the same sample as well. CDR3 sequence: CASSPGLQETQYF. CDR3 DNA sequence: TGTGCCAGCTCGCCGGGACTCCAAGAGACCCAGTACTTC. The chain employs TRBV18 and TRBJ2-5; D perhaps matches TRBD2 (6 bases). This CDR3 contains 13 residues. Germline CDR1 KGHSH, CDR2 LQKENI. Trimming cost V 6 bases and J 1 base, with 9 bases left between them.